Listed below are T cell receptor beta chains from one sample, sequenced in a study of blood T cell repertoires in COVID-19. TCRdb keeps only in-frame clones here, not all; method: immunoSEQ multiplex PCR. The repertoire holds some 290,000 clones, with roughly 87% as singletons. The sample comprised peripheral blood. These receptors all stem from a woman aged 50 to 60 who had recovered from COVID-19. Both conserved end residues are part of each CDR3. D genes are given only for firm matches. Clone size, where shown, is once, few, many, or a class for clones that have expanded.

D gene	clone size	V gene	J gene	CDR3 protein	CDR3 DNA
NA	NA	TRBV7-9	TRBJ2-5	CASSPPGTETQYF	TGTGCCAGCAGCCCCCCAGGTACCGAGACCCAGTACTTC
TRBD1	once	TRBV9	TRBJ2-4	CASSAIGTGGLAKNIQYF	TGTGCCAGCAGCGCTATCGGGACAGGGGGACTAGCCAAAAACATTCAGTACTTC
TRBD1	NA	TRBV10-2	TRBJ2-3	CASSEVGAGTGPSTDTQYF	TGCGCCAGCAGTGAGGTAGGGGCTGGGACAGGGCCTAGCACAGATACGCAGTATTTT
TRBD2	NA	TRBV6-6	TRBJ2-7	CASHGGGFAYEQYF	TGTGCCAGCCACGGGGGGGGGTTTGCCTACGAGCAGTACTTC
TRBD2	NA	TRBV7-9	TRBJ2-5	CASSSGLAQETQYF	TGTGCCAGCAGCTCGGGACTAGCCCAAGAGACCCAGTACTTC
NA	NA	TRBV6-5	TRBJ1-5	CASSFQGAHQPQHF	TGTGCCAGCAGTTTCCAAGGGGCCCATCAGCCCCAGCATTTT
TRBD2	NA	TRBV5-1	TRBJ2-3	CASSLRTSGGGVVGTDTQYF	TGCGCCAGCAGCCTACGGACTAGCGGAGGGGGGGTTGTTGGCACAGATACGCAGTATTTT
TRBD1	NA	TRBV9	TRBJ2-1	CASSPGTGGGRYNEQFF	TGTGCCAGCAGCCCTGGGACAGGCGGAGGGCGCTACAATGAGCAGTTCTTC
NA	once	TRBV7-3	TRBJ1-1	CASSLSRDTEAFF	TGTGCCAGCAGCTTATCCAGGGACACTGAAGCTTTCTTT
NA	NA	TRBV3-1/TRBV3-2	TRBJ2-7	CASSQDRLPYEQYF	TGTGCCAGCAGCCAAGATCGACTACCCTACGAGCAGTACTTC
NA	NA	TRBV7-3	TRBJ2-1	CASKNPGLGNNEQFF	TGTGCCAGCAAAAACCCGGGACTGGGTAACAATGAGCAGTTCTTC
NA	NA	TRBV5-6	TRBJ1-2	CASRDDRMGGYTF	TGTGCCAGCAGGGATGACAGGATGGGTGGCTACACCTTC
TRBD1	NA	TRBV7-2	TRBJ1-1	CASSSRDRWIFEAFF	TGTGCCAGCAGCTCACGGGACAGGTGGATTTTTGAAGCTTTCTTT
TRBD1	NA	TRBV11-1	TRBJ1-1	CASSFGQADKAFF	TGTGCCAGCAGCTTCGGACAGGCAGATAAAGCTTTCTTT
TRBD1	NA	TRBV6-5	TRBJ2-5	CASSPVTGAGETQYF	TGTGCCAGCAGCCCCGTGACAGGGGCGGGCGAGACCCAGTACTTC
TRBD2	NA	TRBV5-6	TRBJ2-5	CASSLKASGGPLQETQYF	TGTGCCAGCAGCTTGAAAGCTAGCGGGGGCCCTCTCCAAGAGACCCAGTACTTC
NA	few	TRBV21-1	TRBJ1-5	CASSSPGQGKNSNQPQHF	TGTGCCAGCAGCTCCCCGGGACAGGGGAAAAATAGCAATCAGCCCCAGCATTTT
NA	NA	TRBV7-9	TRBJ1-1	CASTNDGDTEAFF	TGTGCCAGCACCAACGACGGGGACACTGAAGCTTTCTTT
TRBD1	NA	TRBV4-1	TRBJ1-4	CASSQGTGVQLFF	TGCGCCAGCAGCCAAGGGACAGGGGTGCAACTGTTTTTT
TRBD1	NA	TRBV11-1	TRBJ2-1	CASSLAAGWTGGNNEQFF	TGTGCCAGCAGCTTAGCCGCGGGCTGGACAGGGGGAAACAATGAGCAGTTCTTC
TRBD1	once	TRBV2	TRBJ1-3	CASSADRVLSGNTIYF	TGTGCCAGCAGTGCGGACAGGGTGCTGTCAGGAAACACCATATATTTT
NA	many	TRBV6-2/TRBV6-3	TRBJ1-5	CASSYLLSNQPQHF	TGTGCCAGCAGTTACTTACTTAGCAATCAGCCCCAGCATTTT
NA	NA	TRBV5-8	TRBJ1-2	CASSPGVRADLYGYTF	TGTGCCAGCAGCCCTGGCGTGCGTGCGGATCTCTATGGCTACACCTTC
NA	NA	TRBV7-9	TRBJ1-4	CASSPEAGLIKEKLFF	TGTGCCAGCAGCCCAGAAGCAGGGTTAATAAAAGAAAAACTGTTTTTT
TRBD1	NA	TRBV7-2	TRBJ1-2	CASSNDRGRYGYTF	TGTGCCAGCAGCAATGACAGGGGGCGTTATGGCTACACCTTC
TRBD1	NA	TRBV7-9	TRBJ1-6	CASSLDRDNSPLHF	TGTGCCAGCAGTTTGGACAGGGATAATTCACCCCTCCACTTT